This is a list of T cell receptor beta chains from one sample in a study of breast tumors, draining lymph nodes, adjacent tissues. TCRdb redid the calling of the multiplex PCR reads with MiXCR, one entry per CDR3 protein. Of some 85,000 distinct CDR3 sequences listed, over 25% are singletons. The source material was axillary lymph node tissue. The receptors shown here come from a female donor with breast cancer. Some clones in this sample may be carry-over from other donors' samples. CDR3s include the opening cysteine and the closing phenylalanine or tryptophan. The order of the fields is CDR3 length, clone size, D gene, V gene, J gene, CDR3 protein, CDR3 DNA. The D gene is left open where the match is weak. Rows give clone size only sometimes, using once, few, many, or a class for an expanded clone.

>16|many|TRBD2|TRBV29-1|TRBJ2-2
CSVNPRGGWGTGELFF
TGCAGCGTTAACCCCCGGGGGGGGTGGGGCACCGGGGAGCTGTTTTTT
>13|many|NA|TRBV12-3/TRBV12-4|TRBJ2-7
CASSLGEVGEQYF
TGTGCCAGCAGTTTAGGTGAGGTGGGCGAGCAGTACTTC
>14|many|TRBD2|TRBV20-1|TRBJ2-1
CSARTSGSYNEQFF
TGCAGTGCTAGAACTAGCGGGTCCTACAATGAGCAGTTCTTC
>16|NA|TRBD1|TRBV7-2|TRBJ2-7
CASSSAQQGATYEQYF
TGTGCCAGCAGCTCAGCTCAACAGGGGGCCACCTACGAGCAGTACTTC
>16|many|NA|TRBV11-3|TRBJ2-3
CASSKGSPGLADTQYF
TGTGCCAGCAGCAAAGGGTCCCCAGGGCTAGCCGATACGCAGTATTTT
>11|many|NA|TRBV10-3|TRBJ2-5
CATGPWETQYF
TGTGCCACCGGCCCCTGGGAGACCCAGTACTTC
>15|many|TRBD2|TRBV6-5|TRBJ2-1
CASSTVAGGYNEQFF
TGTGCCAGCAGCACAGTAGCGGGTGGCTACAATGAGCAGTTCTTC
>15|many|NA|TRBV12-3/TRBV12-4|TRBJ1-5
CASRAETGPYQPQHF
TGTGCCAGCAGAGCGGAGACAGGCCCATATCAGCCCCAGCATTTT
>17|NA|TRBD2|TRBV15|TRBJ2-1
CATSSTSSGRIGNEQFF
TGTGCCACCAGCAGCACGTCAAGCGGGAGGATCGGCAATGAGCAGTTCTTC
>14|many|NA|TRBV4-3|TRBJ2-3
CASSQDSLAQIRNF
TGCGCCAGCAGCCAAGATTCCCTCGCACAGATACGGAATTTT
>17|NA|NA|TRBV19|TRBJ1-2
CASSIGGHLTPNYGYTF
TGTGCCAGTAGTATAGGGGGACACCTCACCCCTAACTATGGCTACACCTTC
>15|many|TRBD1|TRBV29-1|TRBJ2-1
CSVESDEAAGGEQFF
TGCAGCGTTGAAAGCGACGAAGCGGCAGGGGGTGAGCAGTTCTTC
>14|NA|NA|TRBV18|TRBJ2-7
CASSPEKGGYEQYF
TGTGCCAGCTCACCAGAGAAAGGGGGGTACGAGCAGTACTTC
>14|many|NA|TRBV30|TRBJ2-1
CAWSRLPSYNEQFF
TGTGCCTGGAGTAGACTCCCCTCCTACAATGAGCAGTTCTTC
>13|NA|NA|TRBV7-2|TRBJ1-2
CASRRGDFYGYTF
TGTGCCAGCAGGCGAGGGGACTTCTATGGCTACACCTTC
>11|many|NA|TRBV10-3|TRBJ2-2
CAINGGGELFF
TGTGCCATCAATGGGGGCGGGGAGCTGTTTTTT
>15|few|TRBD1|TRBV19|TRBJ1-1
CASSLPAGGKTEAFF
TGTGCCAGTAGTCTCCCGGCAGGGGGCAAAACTGAAGCTTTCTTT
>13|many|NA|TRBV3-1|TRBJ2-7
CASSQSLLAEQYF
TGTGCCAGCAGCCAAAGCTTATTGGCCGAGCAGTACTTC
>12|many|NA|TRBV5-8|TRBJ2-7
CASSRESREQYF
TGTGCCAGCAGCCGTGAGTCTCGCGAGCAGTACTTC
>15|NA|NA|TRBV6-1|TRBJ1-2
CASSHPWTTVFDYTF
TGTGCCAGCAGTCACCCGTGGACCACGGTTTTTGACTACACCTTC
>16|many|NA|TRBV11-3|TRBJ2-7
CASSLGWGGSTYEQYF
TGTGCCAGCAGCTTAGGGTGGGGGGGCTCCACCTACGAGCAGTACTTC
>17|NA|NA|TRBV9|TRBJ1-4
CASSARTSGVRNEKLFF
TGTGCCAGCAGCGCACGAACTAGCGGGGTCCGGAATGAAAAACTGTTTTTT
>15|many|NA|TRBV5-6|TRBJ1-5
CASSRRGMRNQPQHF
TGTGCCAGCAGTCGGAGGGGGATGAGAAATCAGCCCCAGCATTTT
>14|NA|NA|TRBV4-3|TRBJ2-7
CASSQDQGIDEQYF
TGCGCCAGCAGCCAAGATCAGGGCATTGACGAGCAGTACTTC
>13|many|NA|TRBV5-6|TRBJ1-3
CASSGIAGNTIYF
TGTGCCAGCAGCGGGATAGCTGGAAACACCATATATTTT
>15|many|NA|TRBV7-9|TRBJ2-7
CASSLGTAPLYEQYF
TGTGCCAGCAGCTTAGGGACAGCGCCACTCTACGAGCAGTACTTC
>18|few|TRBD2|TRBV4-3|TRBJ2-3
CASSQDLAGGAWTDTQYF
TGCGCCAGCAGCCAAGATTTAGCGGGGGGCGCTTGGACAGATACGCAGTATTTT
>16|many|TRBD2|TRBV12-3/TRBV12-4|TRBJ2-5
CASSQGGARWQETQYF
TGTGCCAGCAGTCAGGGAGGGGCGAGGTGGCAAGAGACCCAGTACTTC
>15|many|NA|TRBV7-2|TRBJ2-7
CASSALPGPSYEQYF
TGTGCCAGCAGCGCGCTTCCAGGGCCATCCTACGAGCAGTACTTC
>14|many|NA|TRBV3-2|TRBJ2-3
CATLSGAGADTQYF
TGTGCCACCTTGTCGGGAGCGGGAGCAGATACGCAGTATTTT
>14|NA|NA|TRBV20-1|TRBJ2-3
CSARRQISTDTQYF
TGCAGTGCTAGAAGACAGATTAGCACAGATACGCAGTATTTT
>15|many|TRBD2|TRBV6-5|TRBJ2-2
CASSTSGRLGGELFF
TGTGCCAGCAGTACTAGCGGGAGATTGGGAGGGGAGCTGTTTTTT
>13|NA|NA|TRBV5-1|TRBJ1-1
CASSLGVNTEAFF
TGCGCCAGCAGCTTAGGGGTGAACACTGAAGCTTTCTTT
>13|many|NA|TRBV4-1|TRBJ2-7
CASSQVSNYEQYF
TGCGCCAGCAGCCAAGTTTCCAACTACGAGCAGTACTTC
>16|many|TRBD2|TRBV6-5|TRBJ2-7
CASTGTSGKGGYEQYF
TGTGCCAGCACCGGGACTAGCGGGAAGGGCGGCTACGAGCAGTACTTC
>16|NA|NA|TRBV5-1|TRBJ1-3
CASSLDPGTVGNTTYF
TGCGCCAGCAGCTTGGACCCGGGGACCGTCGGAAACACCACATATTTT
>19|many|TRBD2|TRBV25-1|TRBJ2-5
CASSPPNVGLAGVQETQYF
TGTGCCAGCAGTCCCCCCAACGTGGGACTAGCGGGGGTGCAAGAGACCCAGTACTTC